This entry describes one T cell receptor (beta chain). This clone was seen more than once but under ten times. The antigen it binds to is not known. No base-level quality is on record; no much larger clone is a single base apart. These data come from a study of vaccination effects on CD4 cells after COVID-19 (dated by TCRdb to between 2021 and 2023). General notes on the study: Two doses of either the BNT162b2 or the mRNA-1273 mRNA SARS-CoV-2 vaccine were administered to participants. SARS-CoV-2 spike-specific CD4+ TCR repertoires were compared before and after mRNA vaccination in COVID-19 convalescent patients and in infection-naive vaccine recipients. The full study included approximately nine COVID-19 convalescent patients and several SARS-CoV-2-naive healthy vaccine recipients. Cultures from other donors in the study were sequenced with the Oncomine TCR Beta short-read assay on an Illumina iSeq 100.

In the ViraFEST assay, PBMC were stimulated with viral peptide pools, and antigen-specific CD4+ T cell clonotypes were then identified by expansion using TCR sequencing. After about 10 days of culture, CD4+ T cells were isolated with the EasySep CD4+ T cell isolation kit. Healthy vaccine recipients had no prior SARS-CoV-2 infection, confirmed by negative nucleocapsid antibodies before and after vaccination. About 2.2 million PBMC per well were cultured in IMDM with roughly 5% human AB serum, around 10 IU/ml IL-2 and gentamicin, plus 10 ug/ml peptides. On days 3 and 7, half of the culture medium was replaced with fresh IL-2-containing medium. Unless otherwise noted, each peptide stimulation condition was cultured in triplicate wells. PBMC were separated from whole blood using Ficoll-Paque Plus gradient centrifugation and were then either cryopreserved at -140C or used fresh. The overlapping peptide pools covered the spike proteins of SARS-CoV-2 and of the common cold coronaviruses HCoV-NL63, HCoV-OC43 and HCoV-229E. The QIAamp micro DNA kit was used to extract genomic DNA from the cultured CD4+ T cells.

What the work shows at the level of the full study, not this receptor alone: The study was limited by a small number of convalescent patients and lacked early post-infection timepoints. Among healthy vaccine recipients, nearly all vaccine-induced clones were SARS-CoV-2 mono-reactive, and only 1 of 255 was cross-reactive with common cold coronaviruses. Both infection-induced and vaccine-induced clones contracted markedly at late post-vaccination timepoints, which is consistent with waning T cell responses.

The library was made by the immunoSEQ multiplex PCR assay. TCR beta CDR3 sequencing was performed on DNA from the cultured, isolated CD4+ T cells. For the original study's pipeline: The analysis removed non-productive TCR sequences, trimmed reads to the CDR3 region, and retained only CDR3s that were 7 or more amino acids long. The MANAFEST web app was used to identify antigen-specific clonotypes by comparing expansion in peptide wells with expansion in reference cultures. To be called positive, a clone needed expansion at FDR<0.05 compared with the reference and with all other wells, an odds ratio greater than 5, and a frequency greater than 0.1% in two replicate wells. A clonotype was defined as cross-reactive if the clonotype was significantly expanded both in SARS-CoV-2 spike wells and in at least one common cold coronavirus spike condition. CDR3 similarity was assessed by Levenshtein distance using the stringdist R package, and unrooted trees were constructed with ape in R 3.6.1. TCRdb mirrors the immuneACCESS table, restricted to in-frame sequences. Some clones are absent from its copies; in checked studies, under half trace to an unresolved V gene, and the reason for the others is unknown. V, J and clone size reflect that table, while D and trimming were determined from the DNA. Within this sample are 50,000 to 65,000 clones, with 81% of them counted one time only. About 2.4% of the sample is taken by the ten largest.

For CDR1 and CDR2, the germline V gene lists SGHDN and FVKESK. Spanning cysteine to phenylalanine, the CDR3 consists of 14 amino acids. Only the CDR3 DNA stays, 42 bases, in frame from base 1. Trimming takes 1 base from V and 4 bases from J, and the germline ends sit 10 bases apart. The rearranged segments are TRBV14 and TRBJ1-2, with an unclear D gene assignment. This specimen consisted of CD4+ T cells from PBMCs cultured with HCoV-229E spike peptides, obtained before COVID-19 vaccination. Explained via the paper, the cell subset or site label denotes: HCoV-229E spike overlapping peptide pool stimulation. This clonotype was sampled from a human donor who received a COVID-19 vaccine. DNA sequence: TGTGCCAGCAGCCAAGGGTCAGGCCGCTATGGCTACACCTTC. Translated, this gives CASSQGSGRYGYTF.